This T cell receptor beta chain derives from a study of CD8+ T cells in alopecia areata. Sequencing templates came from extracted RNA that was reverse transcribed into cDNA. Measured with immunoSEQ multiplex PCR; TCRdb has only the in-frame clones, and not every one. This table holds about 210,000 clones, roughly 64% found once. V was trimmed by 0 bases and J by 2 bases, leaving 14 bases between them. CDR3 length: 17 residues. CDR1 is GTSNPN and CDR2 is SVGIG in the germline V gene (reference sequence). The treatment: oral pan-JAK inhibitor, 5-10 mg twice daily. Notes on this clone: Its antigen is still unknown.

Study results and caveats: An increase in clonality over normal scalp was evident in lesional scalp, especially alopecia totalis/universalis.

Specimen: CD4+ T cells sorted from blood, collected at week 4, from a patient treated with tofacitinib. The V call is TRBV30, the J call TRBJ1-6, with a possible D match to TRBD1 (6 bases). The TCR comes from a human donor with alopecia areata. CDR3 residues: CAWSVGRTEPYNSPLHF. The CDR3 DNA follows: TGTGCCTGGAGTGTCGGTAGGACAGAACCCTATAATTCACCCCTCCACTTT.